This note documents a single T cell receptor (beta chain) sequence. Its antigen is still unknown. Qualities for individual bases were not recorded, and no much larger clone is one base off. TCRbeta CDR3 regions were amplified from genomic DNA using the immunoSEQ Assay, a bias-controlled multiplex PCR. Per the authors' processing: The number of nucleated cells in each sample was estimated by amplification of reference gene primers within the assay. To quantify the absolute abundance of each unique TCRbeta CDR3 rearrangement, sequence reads were collapsed and filtered. For each sample, productive Simpson clonality was calculated as the square root of Simpson's diversity index across productive rearrangements. The table comes from immuneACCESS by way of TCRdb, which keeps in-frame sequences with V and J called. Part of the clones is missing from these tables; in studies checked, under half for an unresolved V gene and the rest for unknown reasons. The DNA gave D and trimming, while V, J and clone size come from that table. This sample has 350,000 to 450,000 clones in its table, and roughly nine tenths of those were observed once. The ten top clones hold around 1.2% of the sample.

Collaborating institutions collected whole blood in K2EDTA tubes following their own protocols. For TCRbeta analysis, collaborators shipped samples as frozen whole blood, isolated PBMCs, or DNA extracted from either of those sample types. The data originate from a study of blood T cell repertoires in COVID-19 (dated by TCRdb to about 2020). Describing the broader study: The collaborator samples originated in the United States, Italy and Spain and spanned the acute and convalescent phases of COVID-19. HLA class I and class II types, where available, came from metadata supplied by the sample provider rather than from assay-based typing. A de-identified subject ID, COVID-19 status, age in years and sex were almost always included in the sample metadata. The repertoires were released in a freely available public database meant as a resource for research on the immune response to SARS-CoV-2. Deeply sampled blood TCRbeta repertoires from subjects exposed to, actively infected with, or recovered from COVID-19 were included in the dataset. The material from the prospective study consisted of cDNA or gDNA derived from T cells, B-cell-depleted T cells, or PBMCs. The samples were drawn from the first 160 participants of the ongoing ImmuneRACE study and from about 1,200 subjects provided by 6 global collaborators. Summary of the overall study and its limitations: How much clinical and demographic metadata was included differed by source and by participant, and the metadata was provided uncurated.

This receptor was obtained from a man aged 35 to 55 with acute or convalescent COVID-19. The source material was peripheral blood.

This receptor has the CDR3 CASSQVGQGYGYTF. The nucleotide sequence reads TGTGCCAGCAGCCAAGTGGGCCAGGGCTATGGCTACACCTTC. Recombination linked TRBV4-2 to TRBJ1-2, with TRBD1 as a weak D call on 5 bases. The V end loses 1 base and the J end loses 4 bases, and a stretch of 10 bases separates them. CDR1 and CDR2 (LGHNA, YNFKEQ) derive from the germline V gene. From cysteine to phenylalanine, the CDR3 is 14 amino acids long. This entry keeps only the CDR3 DNA: 42 bases, framed from base 1.